A single sample is the source of the 17 T cell receptor beta chains below, sequenced in a study of post-analysis software for immune sequencing data. Each TCR beta cDNA library carried unique molecular identifiers. TCRdb used MiXCR to reprocess the PCR reads, holding one entry per CDR3 protein. The sample carries around 260,000 distinct CDR3 sequences, about 38% recorded once. Study-level results: There were five TRBV segments more frequent in patients than controls, and TRBV5-6, TRBV5-1 and TRBV20-1 were among them.

Their target antigens are unknown. The sample consisted of blood. These receptors were collected from a girl aged 5-17 years with multiple sclerosis.

This clonotype has a count of ten or more. DNA for the CDR3: TGTGCCAGCTCACCACGCCGGGACACCTACAATGAGCAGTTCTTC. Translating it yields CASSPRRDTYNEQFF. V gene TRBV18 combines with J gene TRBJ2-1; D might be TRBD1 (6 bases). Trimming stripped 1 base from V and 2 bases from J, with 9 bases between. Germline assignment: CDR1 KGHSH and CDR2 LQKENI. This CDR3 contains 15 residues.

This clonotype has a count of ten or more. This sequence joins TRBV6-5 and TRBJ1-2; 8 positions agree with TRBD1. The CDR3 runs to 15 residues. Germline CDR1 and CDR2: MNHEY and SVGAGI. Trimming at V came to 1 base and at J to 6 bases, leaving 7 bases not matched to a gene. The DNA of the CDR3 is TGTGCCAGCAGTTACTGGTACAGGGGGGAAAATGGCTACACCTTC. Translated: CASSYWYRGENGYTF.

The rearrangement links TRBV6-5 to TRBJ2-7; 12 bases line up with TRBD1. The germline CDR1 and CDR2 sequences are MNHEY and SVGAGI. CDR3 length: 15 amino acids. With V trimmed by 5 bases and J by 7 bases, 9 bases remained unmatched. The CDR3 here is CASSRFGTGGREQYF. The CDR3 DNA reads as TGTGCCAGCAGTCGTTTCGGGACAGGGGGCCGGGAGCAGTACTTC.

In its sample, this clonotype was seen a few times. This sequence joins TRBV2 and TRBJ1-1, with 9 bases fitting TRBD1. Trimming took 5 bases from V and 12 from J; bases not matched to a gene: 7. Per the germline V gene, CDR1 is SNHLY and CDR2 is FYNNEI. The CDR3 length is 12 residues. CDR3 sequence reads: CASSLDRGTSFF. Here the CDR3 DNA reads TGTGCCAGCAGTTTGGACAGGGGCACCTCTTTCTTT.

The chain recombines TRBV4-3 with TRBJ1-3; the D gene is possibly TRBD1 (6 bases). Trimming left V 0 bases short and J 2 bases short, with 14 bases between. Germline V lookup: CDR1 LGHNA, CDR2 YSLEER. CDR3 length: 17 residues. The CDR3 nucleotides read TGCGCCAGCAGCCAAGATAGATTCGAGGGGGCTGGAAACACCATATATTTT. Its translation is CASSQDRFEGAGNTIYF.

This CDR3 reads CASSLALRGRIAKNIQYF. DNA for the CDR3: TGCGCCAGCAGCTTGGCCCTAAGAGGACGAATAGCCAAAAACATTCAGTACTTC. This chain uses TRBV5-1 with TRBJ2-4; D uncertain. V was trimmed by 0 bases and J by 0 bases, leaving 16 bases between them. Germline V lookup: CDR1 SGHRS, CDR2 YFSETQ. There are 18 residues in the CDR3.

This clonotype has ten or more counts. V is TRBV5-1 and J is TRBJ2-1; 11 positions match TRBD2. The ends lost 3 bases at V and 2 bases at J; junction bases unmatched: 1. Germline V gene lookup returns CDR1 SGHRS and CDR2 YFSETQ. This CDR3 has 15 residues. The CDR3 is CASSSTSGTYNEQFF. The CDR3 DNA reads TGCGCCAGCAGCTCGACTAGCGGGACCTACAATGAGCAGTTCTTC.

The chain recombines TRBV7-3 with TRBJ2-1, with D unclear. The germline CDR1 and CDR2 sequences are SGHTA and FQGTGA. The CDR3 covers 15 residues. V gave up 4 bases and J gave up 0 bases, with 10 bases separating them. The CDR3 here is CASSSGPSSYNEQFF. In nucleotides, the CDR3 is TGTGCCAGCAGCTCGGGTCCGAGCTCCTACAATGAGCAGTTCTTC. Looking up the rest from reference TRBV7-3 and TRBJ2-1 gives the full variable domain: GAGVSQTPSNKVTEKGKYVELRCDPISGHTALYWYRQSLGQGPEFLIYFQGTGAADDSGLPNDRFFAVRPEGSVSTLKIQRTERGDSAVYLCASSSGPSSYNEQFFGPGTRLTVL.

The chain uses TRBV29-1 and TRBJ2-5, with 12 bases that match TRBD2. The CDR3 sequence is 15 residues long. Trimming at V came to 4 bases and at J to 5 bases, leaving 8 bases not matched to a gene. Germline CDR1 is SQVTM and CDR2 is ANQGSEA. Here the CDR3 DNA reads TGCAGCGTTGGGACTAGCGGGACCGAAAGGGAGACCCAGTACTTC. Its protein is CSVGTSGTERETQYF.

This clonotype was counted many times. The chain joins TRBV29-1 to TRBJ2-1; 7 positions match TRBD2. The CDR3 totals 15 residues. CDR1 and CDR2 (germline): SQVTM, ANQGSEA. The ends lost 6 bases at V and 0 bases at J; junction bases unmatched: 8. CDR3 sequence (DNA): TGCAGCGTGGCGGGAGCGCCTGACTCCTACAATGAGCAGTTCTTC. Amino acids: CSVAGAPDSYNEQFF.

The rearrangement links TRBV3-1 to TRBJ2-4; 16 bases line up with TRBD2. CDR3 size: 20 residues. V lost 4 bases, J lost 4 bases, and 13 bases stayed unmatched. Germline V gene data show CDR1 as LGHDT and CDR2 as YNNKEL (reference sequence). In DNA form, the CDR3 reads TGTGCCAGCAGCCCCACCCCGGGACTAGCGGGAGGGCCCGGGAAAAACATTCAGTACTTC. It codes for CASSPTPGLAGGPGKNIQYF.

The table lists this clonotype with many counts. This chain uses TRBV7-2 with TRBJ2-4; 13 nucleotides match TRBD2. This CDR3 spans 18 amino acids. Unmatched junction bases numbered 7, after V lost 5 bases and J lost 0 bases. The germline gives CDR1 SGHTA, CDR2 FQGNSA. As DNA, the CDR3 is TGTGCCAGCAGCCTAGGGACTAGCGGGACGGCAGCCAAAAACATTCAGTACTTC. Its protein is CASSLGTSGTAAKNIQYF.

This chain links TRBV12-1 with TRBJ1-5; the tabulated D call, TRBD1, remains unverified against the DNA. TRBV12-1 is annotated as a pseudogene. CDR3 length equals 14 residues. Written as DNA, the CDR3 is TGTGCCAGCAGCTACGGACAGGAGAATCAGCCCCAGCATTTT. Its translation is CASSYGQENQPQHF.

On this clonotype: It may be a read error: a sequence one base away is much more abundant. CDR3 nucleotides: TGTGCCATCAGTAAGCGGGACGGGGAGGGATCAGATACGCAGTATTTT. This translates into CAISKRDGEGSDTQYF. The gene calls are TRBV10-3 and TRBJ2-3, with 7 bases identical to TRBD2. The V gene end was trimmed by 5 bases and the J gene end by 4 bases; junction bases not matched to a gene: 12. Germline V CDR1 and CDR2: ENHRY, SYGVKD. This CDR3 spans 16 amino acids.

Details on this clonotype: A much larger clone lies a single base off, so this may be a read error. This chain uses TRBV20-1 with TRBJ2-4; no clear D gene. The CDR3 is 14 amino acids. Per the germline V gene, CDR1 is DFQATT and CDR2 is SNEGSKA (reference sequence). Between the trimmed V and J ends, which lost 3 bases and 13 bases, there was a span of 22 bases. CDR3 sequence: CSASLGAHPDEQYF. The CDR3 region has the DNA TGCAGTGCTAGCCTCGGTGCGCATCCGGATGAGCAGTACTTC.

The rearrangement joins TRBV6-4 to TRBJ1-1; D uncertain. The CDR3 has 13 amino acids. V shed 2 bases and J shed 4 bases, with 8 bases lying between them. CDR1 is MRHNA and CDR2 is SNTAGT in the germline V gene. The CDR3 DNA reads TGTGCCAGCAGTGACAGACCGAGCACTGAAGCTTTCTTT. It encodes CASSDRPSTEAFF.

This chain joins TRBV3-1 and TRBJ1-6; D possibly corresponds to TRBD1 (5 bases). V was clipped by 4 bases and J by 10 bases, with 17 bases between them. Per germline, CDR1 LGHDT and CDR2 YNNKEL (reference sequence). The CDR3 is made up of 15 amino acids. CDR3 loop: CASSRTAGGASPLHF. In nucleotides, the CDR3 is TGTGCCAGCAGCCGCACAGCCGGTGGGGCCTCACCCCTCCACTTT. The full variable domain, rest sourced from reference TRBV3-1 and TRBJ1-6, is DTAVSQTPKYLVTQMGNDKSIKCEQNLGHDTMYWYKQDSKKFLKIMFSYNNKELIINETVPNRFSPKSPDKAHLNLHINSLELGDSAVYFCASSRTAGGASPLHFGNGTRLTVT.